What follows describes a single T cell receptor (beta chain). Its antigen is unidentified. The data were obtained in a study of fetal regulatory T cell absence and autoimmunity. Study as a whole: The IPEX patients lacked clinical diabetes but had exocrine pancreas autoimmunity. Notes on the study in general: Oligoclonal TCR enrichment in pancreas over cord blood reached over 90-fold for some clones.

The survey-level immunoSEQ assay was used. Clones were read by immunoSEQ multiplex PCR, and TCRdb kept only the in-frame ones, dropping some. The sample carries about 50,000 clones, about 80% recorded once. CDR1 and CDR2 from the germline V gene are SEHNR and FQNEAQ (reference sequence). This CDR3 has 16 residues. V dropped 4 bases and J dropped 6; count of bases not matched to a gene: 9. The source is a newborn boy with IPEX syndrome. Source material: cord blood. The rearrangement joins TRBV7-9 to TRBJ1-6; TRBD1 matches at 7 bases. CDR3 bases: TGTGCCAGCAGCTCCCCACAGGGGTCCCCTAATTCACCCCTCCACTTT. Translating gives CASSSPQGSPNSPLHF.